A selection of T cell receptor beta chains follows, all from one sample in a study of vaccination and CD4 T cells after COVID-19. A single record per CDR3 protein comes from TCRdb applying MiXCR to the PCR reads. The table has under 10,000 distinct CDR3 sequences, under 65% seen once. No antigen has been identified for these receptors. The sequencing input was CD4+ T cells from blood, cultured in vitro. Receptors originate from a human donor in good health. CDR3s include the opening cysteine and the closing phenylalanine or tryptophan. Fields, in order: CDR3 protein, CDR3 DNA, V gene, D gene, J gene, clone size. A D gene is named only where the DNA matches it firmly. The size of a clone is reported for some rows only, either as once, few or many, or as a class for expanded clones.

CDR3: CASRQGSPNQPQHF; DNA: TGTGCCAGCAGACAGGGGTCACCCAATCAGCCCCAGCATTTT; V: TRBV6-2/TRBV6-3; D: TRBD1; J: TRBJ1-5; size: NA
CDR3: CASSEPAAHGYTF; DNA: TGTGCCAGCAGTGAACCCGCCGCCCATGGCTACACCTTC; V: TRBV25-1; D: NA; J: TRBJ1-2; size: NA
CDR3: CASGDNNSPLHF; DNA: TGTGCCAGCGGGGATAATAATTCACCCCTCCACTTT; V: TRBV7-9; D: NA; J: TRBJ1-6; size: NA
CDR3: CASSRTGTGEDYGYTF; DNA: TGTGCCAGCAGCCGAACCGGGACAGGGGAGGACTATGGCTACACCTTC; V: TRBV5-5; D: TRBD1; J: TRBJ1-2; size: NA
CDR3: CASSPASGSGYEQYF; DNA: TGTGCCAGCAGTCCAGCTAGCGGGAGTGGCTACGAGCAGTACTTC; V: TRBV6-1; D: TRBD2; J: TRBJ2-7; size: NA
CDR3: CAISVQGQGSTYEQYF; DNA: TGTGCCATCAGCGTCCAGGGACAGGGGAGTACGTACGAGCAGTACTTC; V: TRBV10-3; D: TRBD1; J: TRBJ2-7; size: few
CDR3: CASSLDLGSRTDTQYF; DNA: TGTGCCAGCAGTTTAGATCTCGGCAGCCGCACAGATACGCAGTATTTT; V: TRBV27; D: NA; J: TRBJ2-3; size: NA
CDR3: CASSRGAYGYTF; DNA: TGTGCCAGCAGCCGGGGGGCCTATGGCTACACCTTC; V: TRBV7-2; D: NA; J: TRBJ1-2; size: NA
CDR3: CASSLSDNSNQPQHF; DNA: TGTGCCAGCAGCTTATCGGACAATAGCAATCAGCCCCAGCATTTT; V: TRBV11-2; D: NA; J: TRBJ1-5; size: few
CDR3: CACALDRGSNSPLHF; DNA: TGTGCCTGTGCCCTTGACCGGGGGAGCAATTCACCCCTCCACTTT; V: TRBV30; D: NA; J: TRBJ1-6; size: NA
CDR3: CASSLGDRAYEQYF; DNA: TGTGCCAGCAGTTTAGGGGACAGAGCCTACGAGCAGTACTTC; V: TRBV12-3/TRBV12-4; D: TRBD1; J: TRBJ2-7; size: NA
CDR3: CASSLRQVLGNQPQHF; DNA: TGTGCCAGCAGCCTGCGACAGGTCCTAGGCAATCAGCCCCAGCATTTT; V: TRBV12-3/TRBV12-4; D: NA; J: TRBJ1-5; size: NA
CDR3: CASSLNTGSGYTF; DNA: TGTGCCAGCAGTTTAAATACAGGGAGCGGCTACACCTTC; V: TRBV12-3/TRBV12-4; D: NA; J: TRBJ1-2; size: NA
CDR3: CASSDGQSAGELFF; DNA: TGTGCCAGCAGTGACGGGCAATCAGCCGGGGAGCTGTTTTTT; V: TRBV6-4; D: NA; J: TRBJ2-2; size: NA
CDR3: CASSTRTGGLSNQPQHF; DNA: TGTGCCAGCAGCACTCGGACAGGGGGTTTAAGCAATCAGCCCCAGCATTTT; V: TRBV7-2; D: TRBD1; J: TRBJ1-5; size: NA
CDR3: CASSLDLGSGTEAFF; DNA: TGTGCCAGCAGCTTGGACCTTGGGTCGGGGACTGAAGCTTTCTTT; V: TRBV7-2; D: NA; J: TRBJ1-1; size: large
CDR3: CASSYSASGLSSYEQYF; DNA: TGTGCCAGCAGTTACTCGGCTAGCGGGTTGAGCTCCTACGAGCAGTACTTC; V: TRBV6-5; D: TRBD2; J: TRBJ2-7; size: NA
CDR3: CSARPAASNQPQHF; DNA: TGCAGTGCTAGACCCGCGGCGAGCAATCAGCCCCAGCATTTT; V: TRBV20-1; D: NA; J: TRBJ1-5; size: NA
CDR3: CASRWTGSNYGYTF; DNA: TGTGCCAGCAGATGGACAGGGAGTAACTATGGCTACACCTTC; V: TRBV6-1; D: TRBD1; J: TRBJ1-2; size: few
CDR3: CASSLQGAQGYTF; DNA: TGTGCCAGCAGCTTACAGGGAGCCCAAGGCTACACCTTC; V: TRBV7-6; D: NA; J: TRBJ1-2; size: NA
CDR3: CASSLAGAAGYTF; DNA: TGTGCCAGCAGCTTAGCGGGGGCGGCTGGCTACACCTTC; V: TRBV7-8; D: NA; J: TRBJ1-2; size: NA
CDR3: CAWDSYGGVGYTF; DNA: TGTGCCTGGGACAGCTATGGAGGGGTAGGCTACACCTTC; V: TRBV30; D: NA; J: TRBJ1-2; size: few